This T cell receptor beta chain was observed in a study of a mutant IDH1 vaccine in newly diagnosed glioma. Study-level findings and limits: Top peripheral T cell clonotype shifts appeared unrelated to pseudoprogression.

The time point: week 47, end of study. A single vaccine dose contained 300 ug of mutant IDH1 20-mer peptide, and topical imiquimod was used with it. Germline CDR1 and CDR2: SGHTA and FQGNSA. This CDR3 region has 14 residues. Trimming removed 7 bases at V and 2 bases at J, with 13 bases between. The protocol was immunoSEQ multiplex PCR, while the TCRdb copy is restricted to in-frame clones and leaves out a portion. The table includes approximately 84,000 clones, over 75% detected once. As concerns this clone: Its antigen is currently unknown.

The origin of this receptor is a man aged 35 to 55 with glioma. This rearrangement joins TRBV7-2 to TRBJ2-3; D is unclear. Sequenced material: PBMCs, taken from a glioma patient whose treatment included an IDH1 peptide vaccine. The CDR3 is CASTFRAATDTQYF. Here the CDR3 DNA reads TGTGCCAGCACGTTTAGGGCGGCCACAGATACGCAGTATTTT.